These 6 T cell receptor beta chains were sequenced from one sample in a study of OX40 agonist ivuxolimab in advanced cancers. Using immunoSEQ multiplex PCR, the repertoire was profiled, and TCRdb retains in-frame clones only, with some absent. The sample lists 45,000 to 55,000 clones, 85% to 95% occurring once. The sequencing used CD4+ or CD8+ T cells sorted from blood, collected in a trial of the OX40 agonist ivuxolimab. The receptor set was obtained from an adult with an advanced solid tumor such as melanoma, head and neck, liver or kidney cancer.

The rearrangement links TRBV10-3 to TRBJ1-2; 7 positions match TRBD1. This CDR3 spans 14 amino acids. V lost 2 bases and J lost 8; bases outside the gene matches: 8. Germline-derived CDR1 and CDR2 are ENHRY and SYGVKD. CDR3 sequence (DNA): TGTGCCATCAGTGAGGCGACAGGGTTGGAGGGCTACACCTTC. Its translation is CAISEATGLEGYTF.

For the CDR3, the DNA is TGTGCCAGCAGCGGGAGTGGGGAACCAGATACGCAGTATTTT. Amino acid sequence: CASSGSGEPDTQYF. This chain connects TRBV9 to TRBJ2-3; D is undetermined. The germline V and J ends were trimmed by 3 bases and 4 bases, with 12 bases remaining between them. Germline CDR1 SGDLS, CDR2 YYNGEE. There are 14 residues in the CDR3.

The V call is TRBV13, the J call TRBJ1-2, with a tentative D call TRBD1 (6 bases). There are 15 residues in the CDR3. Germline V gene sequence: CDR1 PRHDT, CDR2 FYEKMQ (reference sequence). Deletions cut 5 bases from V and 1 base from J, with 14 bases between. The CDR3 coding sequence is TGTGCCAGCAGCCCCAGACAGGCAATTAACTATGGCTACACCTTC. This codes for CASSPRQAINYGYTF.

CDR3 in DNA: TGTGCCAGCGGCTACGGAGCGTCCTACGAGCAGTACTTC. This translates into CASGYGASYEQYF. The gene calls are TRBV6-5 and TRBJ2-7, with D hard to call. In germline, CDR1 is MNHEY, CDR2 SVGAGI. The CDR3 is made up of 13 amino acids. Trimming pared 8 bases from V and 1 base from J, leaving 12 bases between.

This sequence joins TRBV19 and TRBJ2-1, with 10 bases matching TRBD2. The CDR3 extends over 18 amino acids. Germline V CDR1 and CDR2: LNHDA, SQIVND (reference sequence). Unmatched junction bases numbered 8, after V lost 1 base and J lost 2 bases. The CDR3 DNA sequence: TGTGCCAGTAGTATAGGGATACGAGGGACTAGCGCCTACAATGAGCAGTTCTTC. Its protein is CASSIGIRGTSAYNEQFF.

The genes are TRBV7-6 and TRBJ2-7; perhaps TRBD1 as D (6 bases). Germline V gene lookup returns CDR1 SGHVS and CDR2 FNYEAQ. The ends were cut back, 5 bases at V and 0 bases at J, with 11 bases in the middle. CDR3 length equals 14 residues. CDR3 region: CASSQTRGSYEQYF. CDR3 sequence (DNA): TGTGCCAGCAGCCAGACCAGGGGCTCCTACGAGCAGTACTTC.